This TCR beta chain derives from a study of cytotoxic CD8 clonotypes in ibrutinib-treated CLL. Trimming stripped 3 bases from V and 5 bases from J, with 11 bases between. The CDR3 is 14 amino acids. Germline CDR1 and CDR2: KGHSH and LQKENI. Produced via immunoSEQ multiplex PCR; TCRdb's table is partial and in-frame only. The table shows 140,000 to 150,000 clones, with 75% to 80% occurring only once. This sample comprised PBMCs, obtained after 24 months of ibrutinib treatment. This clonotype was obtained from a human donor with chronic lymphocytic leukemia. The J gene is TRBJ1-5, the V gene TRBV18; perhaps TRBD1 as D (5 bases). CDR3 coding DNA: TGTGCCAGCTCACCTCCCGGGGGGGATCAGCCCCAGCATTTT. Translation gives CASSPPGGDQPQHF.